This T cell receptor beta chain stems from a study of T-cell reconstitution after alpha-beta-depleted transplantation in children. CDR3 length equals 15 residues. V was cut by 0 bases and J by 5 bases, with 14 bases left in between. Germline CDR1 is SGHRS and CDR2 is YFSETQ. Preparation of the TCRbeta library involved a method that used unique molecular identifiers. One entry per CDR3 protein results from TCRdb running MiXCR on the PCR reads. The sample yields over 150,000 distinct CDR3 sequences, about 14% seen once. At least ten counts were recorded for this clonotype. Specimen: PBMCs from the stem cell graft donor, collected from the stem cell graft. This sequence joins TRBV5-1 and TRBJ2-5; no reliable D call. The sequence was obtained from a human donor who donated a stem cell graft to a child with acute lymphoblastic leukemia. The DNA for the CDR3 is TGCGCCAGCAGCTTGGAGCTAGGGCTAGAGGAGACCCAGTACTTC. It codes for CASSLELGLEETQYF.